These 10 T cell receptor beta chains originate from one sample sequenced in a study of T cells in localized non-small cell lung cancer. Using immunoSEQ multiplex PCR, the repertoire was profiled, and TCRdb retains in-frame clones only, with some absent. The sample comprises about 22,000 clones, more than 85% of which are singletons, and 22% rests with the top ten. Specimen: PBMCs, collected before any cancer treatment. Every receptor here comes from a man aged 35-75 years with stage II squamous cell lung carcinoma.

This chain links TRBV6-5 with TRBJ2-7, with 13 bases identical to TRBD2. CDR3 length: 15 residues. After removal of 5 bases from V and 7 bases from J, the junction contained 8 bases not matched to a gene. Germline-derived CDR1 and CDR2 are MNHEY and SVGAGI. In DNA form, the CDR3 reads TGTGCCAGCAGTCGTGGGACTAGCGGGATTGGTGAGCAGTACTTC. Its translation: CASSRGTSGIGEQYF.

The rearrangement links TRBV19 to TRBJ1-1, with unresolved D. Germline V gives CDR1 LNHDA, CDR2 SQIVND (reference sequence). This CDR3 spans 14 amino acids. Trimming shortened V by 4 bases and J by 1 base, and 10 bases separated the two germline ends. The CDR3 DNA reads TGTGCCAGTAGTAACCCGAGCCCGAACACTGAAGCTTTCTTT. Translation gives CASSNPSPNTEAFF.

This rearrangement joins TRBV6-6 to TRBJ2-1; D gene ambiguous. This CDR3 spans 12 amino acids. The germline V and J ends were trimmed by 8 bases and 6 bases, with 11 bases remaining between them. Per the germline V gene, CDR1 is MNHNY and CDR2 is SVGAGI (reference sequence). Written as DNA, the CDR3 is TGTGCCAGCGGTGTAGGCCGCAATGAGCAGTTCTTC. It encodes CASGVGRNEQFF.

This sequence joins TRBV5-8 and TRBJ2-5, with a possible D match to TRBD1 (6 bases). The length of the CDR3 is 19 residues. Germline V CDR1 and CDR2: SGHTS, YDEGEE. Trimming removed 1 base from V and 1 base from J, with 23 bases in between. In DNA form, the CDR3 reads TGTGCCAGCAGCTTGATTGGGGGCAGGGAACGACCACTCCAAGAGACCCAGTACTTC. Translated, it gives CASSLIGGRERPLQETQYF.

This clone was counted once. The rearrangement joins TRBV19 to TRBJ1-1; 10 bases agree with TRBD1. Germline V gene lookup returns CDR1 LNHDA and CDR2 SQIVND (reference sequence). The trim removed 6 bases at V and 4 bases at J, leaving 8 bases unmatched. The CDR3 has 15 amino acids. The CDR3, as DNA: TGTGCCAGTAGATTCTCGACAGGGGGCGTCACTGAAGCTTTCTTT. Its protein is CASRFSTGGVTEAFF.

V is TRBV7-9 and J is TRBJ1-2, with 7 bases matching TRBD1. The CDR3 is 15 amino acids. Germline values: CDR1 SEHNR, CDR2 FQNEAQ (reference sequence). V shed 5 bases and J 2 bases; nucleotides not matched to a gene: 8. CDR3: CASSRQQGPNYGYTF. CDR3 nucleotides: TGTGCCAGCAGCAGACAACAGGGGCCAAACTATGGCTACACCTTC.

CDR3 in DNA: TGTGCCAGCAGTTTCCCCACCCGACAGGGAAGAACTGAAGCTTTCTTT. Translating gives CASSFPTRQGRTEAFF. The V and J genes are TRBV28 and TRBJ1-1, with TRBD1 identical over 7 bases. Germline V CDR1 and CDR2: MDHEN, SYDVKM. V lost 3 bases and J lost 5; bases outside the gene matches: 12. The CDR3 has 16 amino acids.

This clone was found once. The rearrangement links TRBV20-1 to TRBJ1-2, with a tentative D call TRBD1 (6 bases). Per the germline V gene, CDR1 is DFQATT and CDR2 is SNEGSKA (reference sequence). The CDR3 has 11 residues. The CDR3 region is CRAGSGDGYTF. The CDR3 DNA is TGCAGAGCGGGGTCAGGGGATGGCTACACCTTC.

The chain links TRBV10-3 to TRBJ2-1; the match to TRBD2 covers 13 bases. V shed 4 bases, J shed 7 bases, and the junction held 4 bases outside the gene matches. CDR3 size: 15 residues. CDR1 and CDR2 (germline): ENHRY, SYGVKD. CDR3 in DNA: TGTGCCATCAGTGGGACTAGCGGGAGTAGGAATGAGCAGTTCTTC. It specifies CAISGTSGSRNEQFF.

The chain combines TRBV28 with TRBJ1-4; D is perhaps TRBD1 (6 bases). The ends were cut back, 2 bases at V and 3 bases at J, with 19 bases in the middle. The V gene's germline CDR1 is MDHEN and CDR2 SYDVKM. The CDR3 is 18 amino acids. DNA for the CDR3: TGTGCCAGCAGTTTAGGGGGGGCCACCCTGTTCGCTAATGAAAAACTGTTTTTT. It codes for CASSLGGATLFANEKLFF.